The 18 T cell receptor beta chains listed next were all sequenced from one sample in a study of blood T cell repertoires in COVID-19. Measured with immunoSEQ multiplex PCR; TCRdb has only the in-frame clones, and not every one. Altogether about 110,000 clones are present, around 85% being singletons, with the ten largest covering roughly 20%. Sequenced input: peripheral blood. The receptors here all came from a man between 65 and 85 years old with active or convalescent COVID-19.

This clone was seen more than once but under ten times. Additional DNA sequences in this sample encode the identical CDR3. The chain employs TRBV7-9 and TRBJ2-7; TRBD2 agrees at 7 bases. The germline gives CDR1 SEHNR, CDR2 FQNEAQ (reference sequence). The V gene end was trimmed by 0 bases and the J gene end by 5 bases; junction bases not matched to a gene: 1. The CDR3 runs to 13 residues. CDR3 sequence reads: CASSLAGGNEQYF. The DNA for the CDR3 is TGTGCCAGCAGCTTAGCCGGGGGGAACGAGCAGTACTTC.

V is TRBV24-1 and J is TRBJ2-1; D is possibly TRBD1 (5 bases). In germline, CDR1 is KGHDR, CDR2 SFDVKD. This CDR3 has 13 residues. With 1 base removed from V and 8 bases from J, the gap between germline ends came to 8 bases. CDR3 bases: TGTGCCACCAGTGATTTTACCAGGGATGAGCAGTTCTTC. Translated: CATSDFTRDEQFF.

The rearrangement links TRBV6-5 to TRBJ1-1; the match to TRBD1 covers 7 bases. The CDR3 loop spans 16 amino acids. Per germline, CDR1 MNHEY and CDR2 SVGAGI. V shed 2 bases and J 6 bases; nucleotides not matched to a gene: 12. The CDR3 coding sequence is TGTGCCAGCAGTTACACTACGACAGGGTTTGAATCTGAAGCTTTCTTT. The encoded protein is CASSYTTTGFESEAFF.

J is TRBJ1-1 and V is TRBV6-5; D is undetermined. Trimming left V 8 bases short and J 3 bases short, with 10 bases between. The germline V gene has CDR1 MNHEY and CDR2 SVGAGI. This CDR3 region has 12 residues. The CDR3 DNA is TGTGCCAGCGGGGAGAGTTACACTGAAGCTTTCTTT. Translation: CASGESYTEAFF.

V usage is TRBV20-1 and J usage is TRBJ2-2; D may be TRBD1 (5 bases). Germline-derived CDR1 and CDR2 are DFQATT and SNEGSKA (reference sequence). The CDR3 length is 14 residues. V lost 3 bases to trimming and J lost 0 bases, with 8 bases between them. As DNA, the CDR3 is TGCAGTGCTAGTCGGACACCGAACACCGGGGAGCTGTTTTTT. Amino acids: CSASRTPNTGELFF.

This CDR3 is CAIKISVPGELFF. CDR3 sequence (DNA): TGTGCCATCAAAATTTCGGTTCCCGGGGAGCTGTTTTTT. V gene TRBV10-3 combines with J gene TRBJ2-2; D gene unclear. Germline V lookup: CDR1 ENHRY, CDR2 SYGVKD. V was clipped by 7 bases and J by 6 bases, with 12 bases between them. This CDR3 has 13 residues.

This chain uses TRBV4-1 with TRBJ2-5; TRBD2 matches at 13 bases. V dropped 0 bases and J dropped 4; count of bases not matched to a gene: 5. The CDR3 covers 17 residues. Looked up from germline, CDR1 is MGHRA and CDR2 is YSYEKL. This CDR3 reads CASSQEGTSGVPETQYF. The CDR3 nucleotides are TGCGCCAGCAGCCAAGAGGGGACTAGCGGGGTCCCAGAGACCCAGTACTTC.

This chain uses TRBV7-3 with TRBJ1-2, with 9 bases matching TRBD1. J gave up 4 bases and V 1 base, and 7 bases lay outside the gene matches. The CDR3 is 16 residues long. Germline CDR1 reads SGHTA; CDR2 reads FQGTGA. The DNA of the CDR3 is TGTGCCAGCAGCTTAATACCCGGGACAGGGAGCTATGGCTACACCTTC. Its translation is CASSLIPGTGSYGYTF.

Written as DNA, the CDR3 is TGCGCCAGCAGTGAATGGCAGGGGGGCCACGAGCAGTACTTC. This gives the protein CASSEWQGGHEQYF. This rearrangement joins TRBV10-1 to TRBJ2-7; possibly TRBD1 for D (7 bases). Germline V gene lookup returns CDR1 WNHNN and CDR2 SYGVQD (reference sequence). The CDR3 consists of 14 residues. The V and J ends lost 3 bases and 5 bases respectively, with 14 bases between them.

This clone was detected a few times. The chain uses TRBV7-9 and TRBJ1-3, with D hard to call. Trimming shortened V by 8 bases and J by 7 bases, and 6 bases separated the two germline ends. Germline assignment: CDR1 SEHNR and CDR2 FQNEAQ (reference sequence). The CDR3 extends over 10 amino acids. CDR3 in amino acids: CASGENTIYF. In nucleotides, the CDR3 is TGTGCCAGCGGGGAGAACACCATATATTTT.

This clone turned up a few times. This sequence joins TRBV7-2 and TRBJ1-1; 7 nucleotides agree with TRBD1. Germline CDR1 is SGHTA and CDR2 is FQGNSA. The CDR3 consists of 15 residues. V lost 5 bases and J lost 2; bases outside the gene matches: 8. CDR3: CASSPRTGHNTEAFF. The CDR3 DNA reads TGTGCCAGCAGCCCGAGGACAGGCCATAACACTGAAGCTTTCTTT.

This chain joins TRBV5-1 and TRBJ2-4; 7 bases align to TRBD2. J gave up 0 bases and V 0 bases, and 3 bases lay outside the gene matches. Germline values: CDR1 SGHRS, CDR2 YFSETQ. This CDR3 has 16 residues. DNA for the CDR3: TGCGCCAGCAGCTTGGCCGGGGGGACAGCCAAAAACATTCAGTACTTC. This codes for CASSLAGGTAKNIQYF.

This chain connects TRBV5-5 to TRBJ1-1; TRBD1 aligns across 8 bases. Germline V CDR1 and CDR2: SGHKS, YYEKEE (reference sequence). The V and J ends lost 4 bases and 3 bases, in that order; junction bases with no gene match: 5. This CDR3 spans 14 amino acids. The CDR3 spells CASSARGPDTEAFF. CDR3 in DNA: TGTGCCAGCAGCGCCAGGGGGCCGGACACTGAAGCTTTCTTT.

The gene calls are TRBV27 and TRBJ1-3; D gene uncertain. The CDR3 totals 13 residues. Germline V gives CDR1 MNHEY, CDR2 SMNVEV (reference sequence). Trimming took 6 bases from V and 5 from J, leaving 11 bases between them. The DNA of the CDR3 is TGTGCCAGCAGCCCATCCGGGAGAAACACCATATATTTT. This encodes CASSPSGRNTIYF.

The rearrangement links TRBV6-6 to TRBJ2-3, with 8 positions matching TRBD1. In germline, CDR1 is MNHNY, CDR2 SVGAGI (reference sequence). The CDR3 totals 13 residues. V gave up 5 bases and J gave up 5 bases; unmatched junction bases: 3. CDR3 coding DNA: TGTGCCAGCAGTCCCGGGACAGGAGATACGCAGTATTTT. Residues: CASSPGTGDTQYF.

The chain couples TRBV7-9 to TRBJ2-3, with 14 nucleotides matching TRBD2. With V trimmed by 5 bases and J by 5 bases, 9 bases remained unmatched. The length of the CDR3 is 17 residues. Germline V gives CDR1 SEHNR, CDR2 FQNEAQ (reference sequence). CDR3 protein: CASSVGTSGGGLDTQYF. The CDR3 DNA follows: TGTGCCAGCAGCGTAGGGACTAGCGGGGGCGGCTTAGATACGCAGTATTTT.

The chain combines TRBV5-1 with TRBJ2-5; 9 bases align to TRBD2. Germline assignment: CDR1 SGHRS and CDR2 YFSETQ. The J segment lost 5 bases and the V segment lost 1 base, leaving 9 bases of the junction unmatched. The CDR3 runs to 16 residues. The CDR3 nucleotides are TGCGCCAGCAGCTTGCGACGAGCGGGAGGTTTGGAGACCCAGTACTTC. Encoded protein: CASSLRRAGGLETQYF.

This chain uses TRBV6-6 with TRBJ1-5; 7 nucleotides align to TRBD1. V shed 2 bases, J shed 6 bases, and the junction held 7 bases outside the gene matches. This CDR3 has 15 amino acids. Germline V gene sequence: CDR1 MNHNY, CDR2 SVGAGI (reference sequence). CDR3 loop: CASSYPTGQSQPQHF. CDR3 sequence (DNA): TGTGCCAGCAGTTACCCGACAGGGCAGAGTCAGCCCCAGCATTTT.